Each of the 32 T cell receptor beta chains below was sequenced from the same sample in a study of beta chain bispecific antibodies for T cell cancers. Study-wide findings and caveats: Most targeted TRBV signal came from the leukemia cell line cells, not normal T cells.

Their antigens remain unidentified. Either OKT3 anti-CD3 antibody or CD3/CD28 beads expanded T cells from blood mononuclear cells over roughly three days. TCRdb redid the calling of the 5' RACE reads with MiXCR, one entry per CDR3 protein. The sample has 20,000 or so distinct CDR3 sequences; over 2% are singletons. Sample: healthy donor T cells cultured with leukemia cells. Receptor source: a human donor in good health. Some clones in this sample may be carry-over from other donors' samples.

The rearrangement uses TRBV5-5 and TRBJ2-5; D tentatively fits TRBD1 or TRBD2 (5 bases each). Trimming pared 5 bases from V and 5 bases from J, leaving 10 bases between. Germline V gene lookup returns CDR1 SGHKS and CDR2 YYEKEE (reference sequence). This CDR3 is 12 amino acids long. The CDR3 nucleotides read TGTGCCAGCAGGGGGGTCTGGGAGACCCAGTACTTC. As protein: CASRGVWETQYF.

Only a few counts were recorded for this clonotype. This may stem from a read error, because a much larger clone lies one nucleotide away. The chain carries TRBV20-1 and TRBJ1-5, with D maybe TRBD1 (5 bases). The CDR3 totals 15 residues. Germline lookup yields CDR1 DFQATT and CDR2 SNEGSKA (reference sequence). CDR3 loop: CSASRVRASDQPQHF. The CDR3 nucleotides read TGCAGTGCTAGCAGGGTACGGGCTAGCGATCAGCCCCAGCATTTT.

This clonotype was counted many times. The V and J genes are TRBV4-2 and TRBJ1-2; D might be TRBD1 (5 bases). Germline CDR1 LGHNA, CDR2 YNFKEQ. V lost 2 bases to trimming and J lost 0 bases, with 10 bases between them. This CDR3 region has 15 residues. The CDR3 sequence is CASSQLQGANYGYTF. CDR3 bases: TGTGCCAGCAGCCAATTGCAGGGCGCTAACTATGGCTACACCTTC.

This clonotype was seen a handful of times. The V and J genes are TRBV6-1 and TRBJ2-7; TRBD2 is a possible D gene (5 bases). The CDR3 sequence is 15 residues long. With 4 bases removed from V and 3 bases from J, the gap between germline ends came to 16 bases. CDR1 MNHNS and CDR2 SASEGT come from the germline V gene. The CDR3 DNA is TGTGCCAGCAGTGCCCCGGGTCCCCGGGGCTACGAGCAGTACTTC. Translation gives CASSAPGPRGYEQYF.

This clonotype was seen many times. The chain uses TRBV6-1 and TRBJ1-2; a weak D match, TRBD1 (5 bases). Germline values: CDR1 MNHNS, CDR2 SASEGT. CDR3 length equals 12 residues. V gave up 7 bases and J gave up 8 bases, with 14 bases separating them. The CDR3 reads CASTVWGTGYTF. Here the CDR3 DNA reads TGTGCCAGCACCGTATGGGGCACCGGCTACACCTTC.

This clonotype occurred many times. The chain carries TRBV4-2 and TRBJ1-3; no clear D. Germline V lookup: CDR1 LGHNA, CDR2 YNFKEQ. The CDR3 has 16 amino acids. Trimming left V 1 base short and J 0 bases short, with 10 bases between. Here the CDR3 DNA reads TGTGCCAGCAGCCAAGTGGCCATGGACTCTGGAAACACCATATATTTT. Translated: CASSQVAMDSGNTIYF.

Many counts were recorded for this clonotype. V usage is TRBV29-1 and J usage is TRBJ2-1, with D tentatively TRBD2 (6 bases). Germline loops: CDR1 SQVTM, CDR2 ANQGSEA. The CDR3 sequence is 13 residues long. V lost 8 bases and J 6 bases, leaving 17 bases between the germline ends. The CDR3 nucleotides read TGCAGCACCCGTGGCGGGGACCGCAATGAGCAGTTCTTC. This codes for CSTRGGDRNEQFF.

In this sample, this clonotype turned up many times. The rearrangement uses TRBV6-1 and TRBJ1-1; tentative D call: TRBD1 (5 bases). V dropped 2 bases and J dropped 5 bases, with 9 bases sitting between them. Germline V gene sequence: CDR1 MNHNS, CDR2 SASEGT. CDR3 length: 13 residues. In nucleotides, the CDR3 is TGTGCCAGCAGTGAAATGGGGCCGACTGAAGCTTTCTTT. This encodes CASSEMGPTEAFF.

This clonotype is deemed medium-sized (0.01 to 0.1%). The chain uses TRBV7-9 and TRBJ1-4, with D uncertain. The CDR3 sequence is 15 residues long. The ends were cut back, 3 bases at V and 0 bases at J, with 8 bases in the middle. In germline, CDR1 is SEHNR, CDR2 FQNEAQ (reference sequence). The CDR3 sequence is CASSFKIATNEKLFF. The DNA for the CDR3 is TGTGCCAGCAGCTTTAAGATTGCAACTAATGAAAAACTGTTTTTT.

This clonotype was counted between two and nine times. The CDR3 reads CASKDGNSYEQYF. The CDR3 nucleotides are TGTGCCAGTAAGGACGGTAACTCCTACGAGCAGTACTTC. This chain joins TRBV19 and TRBJ2-7; D gene ambiguous. V was shortened by 7 bases and J by 0 bases, with 10 bases between the two germline ends. Germline CDR1 LNHDA, CDR2 SQIVND (reference sequence). The length of the CDR3 is 13 residues.

This clonotype was observed a handful of times. This chain joins TRBV19 and TRBJ2-3; D is ambiguous. Germline CDR1 LNHDA, CDR2 SQIVND (reference sequence). Trimming took 7 bases from V and 4 from J, leaving 15 bases between them. This CDR3 spans 14 amino acids. CDR3 coding DNA: TGTGCCAGTACCCCTAGGAGTTCTCCAGATACGCAGTATTTT. Translated, it gives CASTPRSSPDTQYF.

This clonotype was detected many times. The chain couples TRBV20-1 to TRBJ2-7; D is unclear. Trimming cost V 6 bases and J 2 bases, with 17 bases left between them. Germline CDR1 and CDR2: DFQATT and SNEGSKA (reference sequence). The CDR3 sequence is 14 residues long. The CDR3 DNA sequence: TGCAGTGCCGCGCCCCCAACAGAAACCTACGAGCAGTACTTC. As protein: CSAAPPTETYEQYF.

This clonotype has ten or more counts. V is TRBV7-9 and J is TRBJ1-2; no clear D. Looked up from germline, CDR1 is SEHNR and CDR2 is FQNEAQ (reference sequence). The CDR3 runs 16 residues. Trimming cost V 0 bases and J 6 bases, with 17 bases left between them. The CDR3 is CASSLALGEGRDGYTF. For the CDR3, the DNA is TGTGCCAGCAGCTTAGCGCTTGGGGAAGGGAGGGATGGCTACACCTTC.

This clonotype was counted between two and nine times. V and J are TRBV28 and TRBJ1-5; D perhaps matches TRBD1 (6 bases). V was cut by 7 bases and J by 0 bases, with 19 bases left in between. The CDR3 is 17 amino acids. Germline V lookup: CDR1 MDHEN, CDR2 SYDVKM. The CDR3 loop reads CASKNPGQKYSNQPQHF. The CDR3 nucleotides read TGTGCCAGCAAAAATCCTGGACAGAAATATAGCAATCAGCCCCAGCATTTT.

The chain recombines TRBV19 with TRBJ1-1; the D gene is possibly TRBD1 (5 bases). Germline CDR1 is LNHDA and CDR2 is SQIVND (reference sequence). The CDR3 covers 13 residues. Trimming pared 5 bases from V and 8 bases from J, leaving 15 bases between. CDR3: CASSPGGRDEAFF. CDR3 DNA sequence: TGTGCCAGTAGTCCCGGAGGCAGGGACGAAGCTTTCTTT.

This clonotype was seen a handful of times. The rearrangement joins TRBV19 to TRBJ1-2, with 7 bases matching TRBD1. This CDR3 has 13 amino acids. Germline V CDR1 and CDR2: LNHDA, SQIVND (reference sequence). J lost 6 bases, V lost 7 bases, and 8 bases had no gene match. The DNA of the CDR3 is TGTGCCAGTACCCAGACAGGGTTGGATGGCTACACCTTC. This codes for CASTQTGLDGYTF.

There are many counts of this clonotype. The chain is built from TRBV5-6 and TRBJ2-3; D is unclear. The CDR3 is 14 residues long. Germline V gene sequence: CDR1 SGHDT, CDR2 YYEEEE. Trimming shortened V by 0 bases and J by 0 bases, and 5 bases separated the two germline ends. The chain's CDR3 is CASSLGQSTDTQYF. CDR3 nucleotides: TGTGCCAGCAGCTTGGGGCAGAGCACAGATACGCAGTATTTT.

This clonotype occurred many times. The V gene is TRBV27, the J gene TRBJ2-7; 10 positions agree with TRBD2. The junction had 4 bases not matched to a gene; V was cut back by 3 bases and J by 2 bases. The CDR3 has 15 residues. CDR1 MNHEY and CDR2 SMNVEV come from the germline V gene (reference sequence). The CDR3: CASSFGAGGTYEQYF. The CDR3, as DNA: TGTGCCAGCAGTTTTGGAGCGGGGGGGACCTACGAGCAGTACTTC.

This clonotype was seen repeatedly, ten times or more. J is TRBJ1-2 and V is TRBV6-6; a possible D gene is TRBD1 (5 bases). CDR3 length: 16 residues. The V and J ends lost 6 bases and 0 bases respectively, with 17 bases between them. From germline, CDR1 is MNHNY and CDR2 SVGAGI (reference sequence). DNA of the CDR3: TGTGCCAGCAGCCAACCCACAGGTATAGCTAACTATGGCTACACCTTC. Residues: CASSQPTGIANYGYTF.

This clonotype was found a few times. J is TRBJ2-7 and V is TRBV11-2; the match to TRBD1 covers 10 bases. Looked up from germline, CDR1 is SGHAT and CDR2 is FQNNGV. This CDR3 is built from 12 residues. V lost 5 bases, J lost 10 bases, and 5 bases stayed unmatched. Here the CDR3 reads CASSRQGAGQYF. The CDR3 region has the DNA TGTGCCAGCAGCCGACAGGGGGCCGGTCAGTACTTC.

The V and J genes are TRBV27 and TRBJ1-4, with a weak D call TRBD1 (5 bases). Germline V gene lookup returns CDR1 MNHEY and CDR2 SMNVEV (reference sequence). The CDR3 length is 16 residues. Deletions cut 6 bases from V and 4 bases from J, with 18 bases between. Here the CDR3 DNA reads TGTGCCAGCAGCCGACAGAACAGGCCCGTTAATGAAAAACTGTTTTTT. It specifies CASSRQNRPVNEKLFF.

The chain is built from TRBV12-3 or TRBV12-4 and TRBJ2-1, with D maybe TRBD2 (5 bases). CDR3 length: 12 amino acids. Trimming left V 5 bases short and J 6 bases short, with 8 bases between. The CDR3 is CASSLRGNEQFF. The CDR3 bases are TGTGCCAGCAGTCTACGGGGCAATGAGCAGTTCTTC.

This clonotype was observed many times. V gene TRBV19 combines with J gene TRBJ1-1; 7 bases align to TRBD1. In germline, CDR1 is LNHDA, CDR2 SQIVND (reference sequence). The CDR3 is made up of 15 amino acids. The V and J ends lost 8 bases and 2 bases, in that order; junction bases with no gene match: 11. CDR3 loop: CASVYRGLVNTEAFF. In DNA form, the CDR3 reads TGTGCCAGTGTATACAGGGGATTAGTAAACACTGAAGCTTTCTTT.

The chain has TRBV10-2 and TRBJ2-1; 15 bases match TRBD2. J lost 2 bases, V lost 5 bases, and 16 bases had no gene match. The CDR3 covers 21 residues. Germline V gene data show CDR1 as WSHSY and CDR2 as SAAADI. The CDR3 region has the DNA TGCGCCAGCAGTTCTCAACTCCGGACTAGCGGGGGGGCCTCGACCTACAATGAGCAGTTCTTC. Amino acids: CASSSQLRTSGGASTYNEQFF.

In its sample, this clonotype was seen many times. V and J are TRBV28 and TRBJ2-2; the D gene is possibly TRBD1 (5 bases). The germline V gene encodes CDR1 MDHEN and CDR2 SYDVKM. CDR3 length: 14 amino acids. Trimming took off 2 bases at V and 4 bases at J, with 8 bases between the two ends. The CDR3 DNA reads as TGTGCCAGCAGTTTAGGCAGGGCCACCGGGGAGCTGTTTTTT. Residues: CASSLGRATGELFF.

This clonotype was found many times. The J gene is TRBJ2-3, the V gene TRBV10-3; D ambiguous. The germline CDR1 and CDR2 sequences are ENHRY and SYGVKD. The CDR3 sequence is 12 residues long. Between the trimmed V and J ends, which lost 8 bases and 0 bases, there was a span of 6 bases. The CDR3 reads CAIAISTDTQYF. The DNA of the CDR3 is TGTGCCATCGCAATTAGCACAGATACGCAGTATTTT.

This clonotype was seen at least ten times. V gene TRBV2 combines with J gene TRBJ1-1, with D possibly matching TRBD1 (6 bases). The CDR3 runs 15 residues. Trimming stripped 1 base from V and 11 bases from J, with 20 bases between. Per the germline V gene, CDR1 is SNHLY and CDR2 is FYNNEI. The DNA for the CDR3 is TGTGCCAGCAGTGAAGGTTTTACGGCAGGGGATTCGGCTTTCTTT. It specifies CASSEGFTAGDSAFF.

This clonotype has ten or more counts. The V and J genes are TRBV29-1 and TRBJ2-2; D is perhaps TRBD1 or TRBD2 (5 bases each). CDR3 length equals 14 residues. Trimming took 7 bases from V and 0 from J, leaving 12 bases between them. CDR1 is SQVTM, CDR2 ANQGSEA, per germline. The CDR3 sequence is CSAEGRTNTGELFF. CDR3 bases: TGCAGCGCCGAGGGACGAACGAACACCGGGGAGCTGTTTTTT.

This clonotype was picked up many times. The V call is TRBV29-1, the J call TRBJ2-1, with D unclear. V dropped 3 bases and J dropped 4 bases, with 4 bases sitting between them. CDR1 is SQVTM and CDR2 is ANQGSEA in the germline V gene. The CDR3 totals 11 residues. In nucleotides, the CDR3 is TGCAGCGTTGACAGTTACAATGAGCAGTTCTTC. Its protein is CSVDSYNEQFF.

This clonotype occurred a few times. DNA for the CDR3: TGTGCCAGTAGTCCCACTAGCGGGGGGGCCCTGGGAGATACGCAGTATTTT. Its protein product is CASSPTSGGALGDTQYF. The V call is TRBV19, the J call TRBJ2-3; TRBD2 matches at 13 bases. The V and J ends lost 5 bases and 5 bases, in that order; junction bases with no gene match: 10. Germline V CDR1 and CDR2: LNHDA, SQIVND (reference sequence). The CDR3 consists of 17 residues.

In this sample, this clonotype is medium-sized (0.01 to 0.1%). As DNA, the CDR3 is TGTGCCAGCAGTTACTTTGGGGCATTTAATGAAAAACTGTTTTTT. Amino acid sequence: CASSYFGAFNEKLFF. The rearrangement joins TRBV6-6 to TRBJ1-4, with D possibly TRBD1 on 5 matching bases. CDR3 length equals 15 residues. V was clipped by 1 base and J by 4 bases, with 10 bases between them. Germline V lookup: CDR1 MNHNY, CDR2 SVGAGI (reference sequence).

In its sample, this clonotype ranks as medium-sized (0.01 to 0.1%). The chain couples TRBV28 to TRBJ2-5; 10 bases are a match to TRBD1. CDR1 MDHEN and CDR2 SYDVKM come from the germline V gene. After removal of 5 bases from V and 5 bases from J, the junction contained 11 bases not matched to a gene. There are 16 residues in the CDR3. For the CDR3, the DNA is TGTGCCAGCAGTCCCGGGACAGGGGATCTCAGGGAGACCCAGTACTTC. Encoded protein: CASSPGTGDLRETQYF.